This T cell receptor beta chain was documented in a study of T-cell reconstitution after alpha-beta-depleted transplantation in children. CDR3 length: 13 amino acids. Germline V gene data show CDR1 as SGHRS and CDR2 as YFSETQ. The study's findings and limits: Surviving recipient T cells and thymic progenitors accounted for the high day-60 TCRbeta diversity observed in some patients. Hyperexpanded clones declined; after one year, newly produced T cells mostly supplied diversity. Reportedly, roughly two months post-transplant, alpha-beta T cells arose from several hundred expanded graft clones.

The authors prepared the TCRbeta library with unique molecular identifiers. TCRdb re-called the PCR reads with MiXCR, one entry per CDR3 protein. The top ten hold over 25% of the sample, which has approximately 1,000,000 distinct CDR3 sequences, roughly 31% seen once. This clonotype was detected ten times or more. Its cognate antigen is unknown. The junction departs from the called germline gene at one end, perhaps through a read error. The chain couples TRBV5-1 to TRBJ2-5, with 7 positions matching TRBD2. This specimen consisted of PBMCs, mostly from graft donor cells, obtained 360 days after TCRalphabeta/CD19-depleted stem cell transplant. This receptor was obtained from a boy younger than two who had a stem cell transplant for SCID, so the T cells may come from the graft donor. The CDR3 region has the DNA TGTGCCAGCAGCTTGGGAGGGCGAGAGACCCAGTACTTC. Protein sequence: CASSLGGRETQYF.